This TCR beta chain derives from a study of blood T cell repertoires in COVID-19. The wider study: Material from acute and convalescent COVID-19 was sourced from the United States, Italy and Spain.

This CDR3 is 15 amino acids long. V lost 4 bases, J lost 8 bases, and 12 bases stayed unmatched. Germline V CDR1 and CDR2: WSHSY, SAAADI. Method: immunoSEQ multiplex PCR; TCRdb's copy keeps in-frame clones and lacks some. This sample has more than 55,000 clones, with 75% to 90% found just once. This clonotype was obtained from an elderly woman with acute or convalescent COVID-19. The rearrangement uses TRBV10-2 and TRBJ1-2; 8 positions agree with TRBD1. Material: peripheral blood. CDR3: CASSGFQGARRGYTF. CDR3 sequence (DNA): TGCGCCAGCAGTGGATTCCAGGGGGCGCGGAGGGGCTACACCTTC.